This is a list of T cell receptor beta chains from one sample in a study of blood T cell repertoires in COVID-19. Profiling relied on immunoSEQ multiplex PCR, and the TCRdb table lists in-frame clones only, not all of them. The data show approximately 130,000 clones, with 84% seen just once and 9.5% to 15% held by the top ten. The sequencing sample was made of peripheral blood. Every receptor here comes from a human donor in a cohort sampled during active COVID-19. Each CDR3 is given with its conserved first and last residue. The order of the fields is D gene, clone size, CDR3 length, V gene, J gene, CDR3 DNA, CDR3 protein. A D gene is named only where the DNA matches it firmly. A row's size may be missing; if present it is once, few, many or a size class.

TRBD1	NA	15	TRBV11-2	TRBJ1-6	TGTGCCAGCAGCCCACAGGGGCAGATTAATTCACCCCTCCACTTT	CASSPQGQINSPLHF
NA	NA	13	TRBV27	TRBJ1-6	TGTGCCAGCAGTCACAGGGATAATTCACCCCTCCACTTT	CASSHRDNSPLHF
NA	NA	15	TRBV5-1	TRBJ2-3	TGCGCCAGCAGCTCCGGGGGGCCCAGGGGAGATACGCAGTATTTT	CASSSGGPRGDTQYF
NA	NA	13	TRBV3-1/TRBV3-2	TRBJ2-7	TGTGCCAGCAGCCAACCCGGAGCCTACGAGCAGTACTTC	CASSQPGAYEQYF
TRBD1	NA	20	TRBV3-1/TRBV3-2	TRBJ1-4	TGTGCCAGCAGCCTCAGGTACCCCGGGACAGGGGACCAACCTAATGAAAAACTGTTTTTT	CASSLRYPGTGDQPNEKLFF
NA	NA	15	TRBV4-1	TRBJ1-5	TGCGCCAGCAGCCAAGGTCGGCAGGGGCCTCAGCCCCAGCATTTT	CASSQGRQGPQPQHF
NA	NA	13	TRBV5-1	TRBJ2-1	TGCGCCAGCAGCCCAGGGACATTTGATGAGCAGTTCTTC	CASSPGTFDEQFF
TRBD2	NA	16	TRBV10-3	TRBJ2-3	TGTGCCATCAGTGAGTCGAGCGGGGGCAGCACAGATACGCAGTATTTT	CAISESSGGSTDTQYF
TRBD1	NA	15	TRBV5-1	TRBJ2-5	TGCGCCAGCAGCCCCCCGGGACAGGGGCGAGAGACCCAGTACTTC	CASSPPGQGRETQYF
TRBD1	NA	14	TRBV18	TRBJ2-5	TGTGCCAGCTCACCACCGGCCAGGGGGGAGACCCAGTACTTC	CASSPPARGETQYF
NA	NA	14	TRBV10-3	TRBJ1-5	TGTGCCATCAGTGAGCGAGGTGGGAATCAGCCCCAGCATTTT	CAISERGGNQPQHF
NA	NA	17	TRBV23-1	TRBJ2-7	TGCGCCAGCAGTCAATCGAACTTACCGAGGAGCTCCTACGAGCAGTACTTC	CASSQSNLPRSSYEQYF
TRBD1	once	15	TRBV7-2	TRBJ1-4	TGTGCCAGCAGCTTATGGGGACAGGGAGGCGAAAAACTGTTTTTT	CASSLWGQGGEKLFF
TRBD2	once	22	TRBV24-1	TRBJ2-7	TGTGCCACCAGTGATATTCCCAACCCCGGGACTAGCGGGGAGGAGGACTCCTACGAGCAGTACTTC	CATSDIPNPGTSGEEDSYEQYF
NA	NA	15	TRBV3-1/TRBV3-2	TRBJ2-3	TGTGCCAGCAGCCAAGAGACAGGTAGCACAGATACGCAGTATTTT	CASSQETGSTDTQYF
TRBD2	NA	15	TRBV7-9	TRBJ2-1	TGTGCCAGCAGAGCCACGGGGGGGATTTACAATGAGCAGTTCTTC	CASRATGGIYNEQFF
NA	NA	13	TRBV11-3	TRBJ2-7	TGTGCCAGCAGCCCCGGGTTAATTGGAGAGCAGTACTTC	CASSPGLIGEQYF
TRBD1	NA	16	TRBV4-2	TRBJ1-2	TGTGCCAGCAGCCAAGGTATTATGGACAGGGGCGGAGGCTACACCTTC	CASSQGIMDRGGGYTF
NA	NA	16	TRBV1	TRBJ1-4	TGCACCAGCAGCCCTCGCTCTGGGACAGCGAATGAAAAACTGTTTTTT	CTSSPRSGTANEKLFF
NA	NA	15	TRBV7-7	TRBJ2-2	TGTGCTAGCAGCTTAGGGCGCTCGGGAACCGGGGAGCTGTTTTTT	CASSLGRSGTGELFF
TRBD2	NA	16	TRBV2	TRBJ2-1	TGTGCCAGCAGTGAAGCTAGGACTAGCGGGGTACATGAGCAGTTCTTC	CASSEARTSGVHEQFF
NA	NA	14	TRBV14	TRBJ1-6	TGTGCCAGCAGCCAAGGCTGGAGGTTTTCACCCCTCCACTTT	CASSQGWRFSPLHF